Presented here are 25 T cell receptor beta chains from one specimen sequenced in a study of T cells in Graves' hyperthyroidism and ophthalmopathy. RNA transcripts gave rise to amplified TCR beta CDR3 regions. Researchers ran a first-round RT-PCR on the TCR CDR3 using the HTBI primer set. One entry per CDR3 protein, called by TCRdb with MiXCR from the multiplex PCR reads. There are around 190,000 distinct CDR3 sequences in the sample; less than 20% occur only once, and more than 50% lies in the top ten. The sequenced sample consisted of blood. These receptors originate from a woman between 45 and 60 years old with Graves' hyperthyroidism.

This clonotype was picked up many times. This chain joins TRBV28 and TRBJ2-3; D is perhaps TRBD2 (6 bases). The CDR3 extends over 18 amino acids. V shed 6 bases and J shed 0 bases, with 22 bases lying between them. The germline V gene has CDR1 MDHEN and CDR2 SYDVKM. The DNA for the CDR3 is TGTGCCAGCAGCGCGGTCATGGGCGGGGACCCTAGCACAGATACGCAGTATTTT. This codes for CASSAVMGGDPSTDTQYF.

This clonotype was found a few times. CDR3 bases: TGCAGTGCTGGGGAAGGGCGGTACACTGAAGCTTTCTTT. Its translation: CSAGEGRYTEAFF. The chain carries TRBV20-1 and TRBJ1-1; the D is unclear. There are 13 residues in the CDR3. Per germline, CDR1 DFQATT and CDR2 SNEGSKA (reference sequence). V dropped 5 bases and J dropped 3 bases, with 13 bases sitting between them.

V is TRBV29-1 and J is TRBJ2-3, with D perhaps matching TRBD2 (5 bases). The germline V gene encodes CDR1 SQVTM and CDR2 ANQGSEA. This CDR3 spans 13 amino acids. Trimming removed 7 bases from V and 4 bases from J, with 15 bases in between. CDR3 sequence: CSGATNLADTQYF. In DNA form, the CDR3 reads TGCAGCGGCGCGACTAATTTGGCAGATACGCAGTATTTT.

In its sample, this clonotype was seen many times. The chain recombines TRBV12-3 or TRBV12-4 with TRBJ1-2; no firm D call. V was cut by 5 bases and J by 3 bases, with 13 bases left in between. The CDR3 is 14 amino acids. Here the CDR3 DNA reads TGTGCCAGCAGTCCTACAGCGTTTGACTATGGCTACACCTTC. The encoded protein is CASSPTAFDYGYTF.

This clonotype was counted only a few times. The chain carries TRBV27 and TRBJ1-5, with no clear D. The CDR3 is 14 amino acids. Germline values: CDR1 MNHEY, CDR2 SMNVEV (reference sequence). V shed 5 bases and J shed 0 bases, with 8 bases lying between them. The CDR3 loop is CASSNTYSNQPQHF. As DNA, the CDR3 is TGTGCCAGCAGTAACACTTATAGCAATCAGCCCCAGCATTTT.

This clonotype occurred many times. This chain uses TRBV11-3 with TRBJ2-7, with TRBD2 matching over 7 bases. V gave up 0 bases and J gave up 7 bases; unmatched junction bases: 15. CDR3 length: 17 residues. The V gene's germline CDR1 is SGHNT and CDR2 YENEEA. The CDR3 DNA sequence: TGTGCCAGCAGCTTAGAGCGGGGGTCAGGACGGTCGGGGGAGCAGTACTTC. It translates to CASSLERGSGRSGEQYF.

This clonotype has at least ten counts. The chain carries TRBV12-3 or TRBV12-4 and TRBJ2-1; D is unclear. Trimming took 6 bases from V and 8 from J, leaving 14 bases between them. The CDR3 covers 13 residues. CDR3 coding DNA: TGTGCCAGCAGCACGACCGGTATTCATGAGCAGTTCTTC. Its translation: CASSTTGIHEQFF.

The rearrangement uses TRBV29-1 and TRBJ2-7; either TRBD1 or TRBD2 may supply D (6 bases each). The CDR3 spans 12 residues. The germline CDR1 and CDR2 sequences are SQVTM and ANQGSEA. V lost 6 bases and J lost 2, with 11 bases in between. The CDR3 sequence is CSVSGGTYEQYF. The CDR3 nucleotides are TGCAGCGTGTCCGGGGGCACCTACGAGCAGTACTTC.

This clonotype turned up a few times. This chain links TRBV12-3 or TRBV12-4 with TRBJ1-5; TRBD1 matches 9 bases. The CDR3 consists of 14 residues. V dropped 5 bases and J dropped 10; count of bases not matched to a gene: 9. CDR3 coding DNA: TGTGCCAGCAGTCAAGGACAGGGGAATACACCCCAGCATTTT. This gives the protein CASSQGQGNTPQHF.

This clonotype was counted at least ten times. This chain links TRBV18 with TRBJ2-3; 7 nucleotides line up with TRBD1. Germline V CDR1 and CDR2: KGHSH, LQKENI. This CDR3 is 17 amino acids long. V was clipped by 6 bases and J by 4 bases; unmatched bases: 16. The CDR3 nucleotides read TGTGCCAGCTCTCCCGAACGAAAGACAGGGTCGGCAGATACGCAGTATTTT. Translated: CASSPERKTGSADTQYF.

This sequence joins TRBV5-4 and TRBJ2-1, with D maybe TRBD2 (5 bases). The germline gives CDR1 SGHNT, CDR2 YYREEE (reference sequence). The CDR3 length is 14 residues. Trimming removed 5 bases from V and 0 bases from J, with 9 bases in between. CDR3 coding DNA: TGTGCCAGCAGACCTACTAGCTCCTACAATGAGCAGTTCTTC. This encodes CASRPTSSYNEQFF. The full variable domain, in which reference TRBV5-4 and TRBJ2-1 provide the parts outside the CDR3, is ETGVTQSPTHLIKTRGQQVTLRCSSQSGHNTVSWYQQALGQGPQFIFQYYREEENGRGNFPPRFSGLQFPNYSSELNVNALELDDSALYLCASRPTSSYNEQFFGPGTRLTVL.

This clonotype has ten or more counts. CDR3 residues: CASSLRDNEGQPQHF. CDR3 bases: TGTGCCAGCAGCTTAAGGGACAACGAAGGGCAGCCCCAGCATTTT. The chain combines TRBV7-8 with TRBJ1-5, with D possibly being TRBD1 (6 bases). V lost 2 bases and J lost 7, with 15 bases in between. In germline, CDR1 is SGHVS, CDR2 FQNEAQ. This CDR3 has 15 amino acids.

In regard to this clonotype: A much larger clone lies one base from this, so it may be a read error. The chain recombines TRBV20-1 with TRBJ1-1, with D tentatively TRBD1 (5 bases). This CDR3 is built from 16 residues. The germline gives CDR1 DFQATT, CDR2 SNEGSKA (reference sequence). DNA for the CDR3: TGCAGTGCTAGAGATAATGGGGGGAGGCTCGGCACTGAAGCTTCCTTT. This codes for CSARDNGGRLGTEASF.

This clonotype showed up many times. The chain is built from TRBV2 and TRBJ2-1; a weak D match, TRBD2 (5 bases). CDR1 SNHLY and CDR2 FYNNEI come from the germline V gene. Trimming took 6 bases from V and 8 from J, leaving 11 bases between them. The CDR3 covers 12 residues. For the CDR3, the DNA is TGTGCCAGCAGGGGGATGGGAGATGAGCAGTTCTTC. Residues: CASRGMGDEQFF. Full variable domain (outside the CDR3, taken from reference TRBV2 and TRBJ2-1): EPEVTQTPSHQVTQMGQEVILRCVPISNHLYFYWYRQILGQKVEFLVSFYNNEISEKSEIFDDQFSVERPDGSNFTLKIRSTKLEDSAMYFCASRGMGDEQFFGPGTRLTVL.

V and J are TRBV12-3 or TRBV12-4 and TRBJ2-5; 12 bases are shared with TRBD2. V lost 6 bases to trimming and J lost 3 bases; unmatched junction nucleotides: 8. CDR3 length equals 16 residues. In DNA, the CDR3 is TGTGCCAGCAGGCCTAGCGGGAGGGCCTTTGAAGAGACCCAGTACTTC. Translation gives CASRPSGRAFEETQYF.

This clonotype was seen a few times. V gene TRBV27 combines with J gene TRBJ1-2; TRBD1 agrees at 8 bases. The germline V gene has CDR1 MNHEY and CDR2 SMNVEV (reference sequence). CDR3 length equals 14 residues. J was trimmed by 0 bases and V by 7 bases; bases with no gene match: 4. The CDR3 here is CASKDRDPNYGYTF. The DNA for the CDR3 is TGTGCCAGCAAGGACAGGGACCCTAACTATGGCTACACCTTC.

In its sample, this clonotype was seen many times. The CDR3: CASSQAGYSNQPQHF. Written as DNA, the CDR3 is TGTGCCAGCAGCCAAGCGGGTTATAGCAATCAGCCCCAGCATTTT. The chain carries TRBV3-1 and TRBJ1-5; D ambiguous. The V end lost 1 base, the J end lost 0 bases, and 7 bases lay between the germline ends. Germline CDR1 and CDR2: LGHDT and YNNKEL (reference sequence). CDR3 length: 15 amino acids.

This clonotype appeared many times. The chain couples TRBV5-1 to TRBJ1-5; 9 bases fit TRBD1. This CDR3 spans 14 amino acids. Germline V gene lookup returns CDR1 SGHRS and CDR2 YFSETQ. V lost 3 bases and J lost 7; bases outside the gene matches: 5. This CDR3 is CASSSDRGGQPQHF. The CDR3 DNA sequence: TGCGCCAGCAGCTCGGACAGGGGTGGGCAGCCCCAGCATTTT.

Many counts were recorded for this clonotype. The chain has TRBV20-1 and TRBJ2-1, with TRBD2 matching 8 bases. Germline CDR1 and CDR2: DFQATT and SNEGSKA (reference sequence). The junction had 7 bases not matched to a gene; V was cut back by 6 bases and J by 6 bases. CDR3 size: 13 residues. CDR3 residues: CSAWIREGNEQFF. The CDR3 coding sequence is TGCAGTGCCTGGATACGGGAGGGCAATGAGCAGTTCTTC.

This clonotype was found once. One end of the junction is discordant with germline, which a read error may explain. The chain's CDR3 is CVSNRIQGATTYNEQFF. The CDR3, as DNA: TGTGTCAGCAATCGAATACAGGGGGCTACCACCTACAATGAGCAGTTCTTC. The chain combines TRBV27 with TRBJ2-1; 9 nucleotides agree with TRBD1. The CDR3 sequence is 17 residues long. Germline values: CDR1 MNHEY, CDR2 SMNVEV (reference sequence).

As regards this clonotype: This may be a read error, as it is one base from a much larger clone. The gene calls are TRBV6-2 or TRBV6-3 and TRBJ2-1; D is ambiguous. The J call may be wrong; the DNA end is better matched by TRBJ2-7. CDR3 length: 13 residues. The germline V gene encodes CDR1 MNHEY and CDR2 SVGEGT. This chain's CDR3 is CASRDGSYNEQYF. The CDR3 bases are TGTGCCAGCAGGGACGGCTCCTACAATGAGCAGTACTTC.

In its sample, this clonotype was seen many times. The chain has TRBV10-1 and TRBJ2-7, with D possibly called TRBD1 or TRBD2 (6 bases each). The germline V gene encodes CDR1 WNHNN and CDR2 SYGVQD (reference sequence). V lost 0 bases and J 6 bases, leaving 12 bases between the germline ends. The CDR3 loop spans 14 amino acids. CDR3 sequence (DNA): TGCGCCAGCAGTGAGTCTTACCCGGGGGCCGAGCAGTACTTC. As protein: CASSESYPGAEQYF.

This clonotype was counted ten times or more. The chain recombines TRBV20-1 with TRBJ2-3; D gene uncertain. Between the trimmed V and J ends, which lost 0 bases and 4 bases, there was a span of 17 bases. Per germline, CDR1 DFQATT and CDR2 SNEGSKA (reference sequence). This CDR3 spans 16 amino acids. CDR3 DNA: TGCAGTGCTAGAGATAGGGTGAAGCCTACCGCAGATACGCAGTATTTT. Translating gives CSARDRVKPTADTQYF.

This clonotype was picked up many times. The chain uses TRBV7-2 and TRBJ2-7, with 7 nucleotides matching TRBD2. This CDR3 has 15 amino acids. Germline CDR1 is SGHTA and CDR2 is FQGNSA. The V segment lost 0 bases and the J segment 7 bases; nucleotides outside the gene matches: 9. The CDR3 nucleotides read TGTGCCAGCAGCTTAGCCTCTAGCGGCGGGGAGGAGCAGTACTTC. Translated, it gives CASSLASSGGEEQYF.

The chain links TRBV9 to TRBJ2-2, with D possibly matching TRBD2 (5 bases). V was trimmed by 0 bases and J by 7 bases, leaving 10 bases between them. Germline values: CDR1 SGDLS, CDR2 YYNGEE. This CDR3 has 14 amino acids. The CDR3 spells CASSVELVVGELFF. CDR3 DNA: TGTGCCAGCAGCGTAGAACTAGTGGTCGGGGAGCTGTTTTTT.